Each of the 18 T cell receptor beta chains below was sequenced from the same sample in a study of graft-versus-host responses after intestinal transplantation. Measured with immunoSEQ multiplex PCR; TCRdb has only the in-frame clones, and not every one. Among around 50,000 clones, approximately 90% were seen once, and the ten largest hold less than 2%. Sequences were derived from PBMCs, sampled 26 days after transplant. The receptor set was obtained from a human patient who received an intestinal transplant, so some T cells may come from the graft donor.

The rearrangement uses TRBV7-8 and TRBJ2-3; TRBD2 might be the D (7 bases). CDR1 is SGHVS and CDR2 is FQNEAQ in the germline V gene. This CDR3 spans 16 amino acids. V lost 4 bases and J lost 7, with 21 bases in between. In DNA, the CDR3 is TGTGCCAGCAGCTCCGAGGGGGGGGCGTTTCACAATACGCAGTATTTT. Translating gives CASSSEGGAFHNTQYF.

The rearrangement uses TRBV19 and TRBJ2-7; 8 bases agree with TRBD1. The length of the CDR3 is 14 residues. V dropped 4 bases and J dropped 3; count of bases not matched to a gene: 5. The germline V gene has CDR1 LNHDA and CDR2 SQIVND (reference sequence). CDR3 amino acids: CASSRTGLDYEQYF. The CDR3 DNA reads TGTGCCAGTAGTAGGACAGGGTTGGACTACGAGCAGTACTTC. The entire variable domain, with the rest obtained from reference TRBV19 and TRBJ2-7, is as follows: DGGITQSPKYLFRKEGQNVTLSCEQNLNHDAMYWYRQDPGQGLRLIYYSQIVNDFQKGDIAEGYSVSREKKESFPLTVTSAQKNPTAFYLCASSRTGLDYEQYFGPGTRLTVT.

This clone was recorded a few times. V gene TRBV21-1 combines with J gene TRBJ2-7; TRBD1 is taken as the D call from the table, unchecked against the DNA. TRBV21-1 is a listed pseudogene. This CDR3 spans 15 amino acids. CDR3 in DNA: TGTGCCAGCAGCAAAGACGAACAGGGGGCCAACGAGCAGTACTTC. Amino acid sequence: CASSKDEQGANEQYF.

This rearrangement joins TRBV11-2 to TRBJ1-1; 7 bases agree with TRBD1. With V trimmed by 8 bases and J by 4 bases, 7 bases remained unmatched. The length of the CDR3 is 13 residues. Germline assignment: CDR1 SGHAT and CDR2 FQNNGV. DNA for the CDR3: TGTGCCAGCGGCGAACAGGGGAGCACTGAAGCTTTCTTT. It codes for CASGEQGSTEAFF.

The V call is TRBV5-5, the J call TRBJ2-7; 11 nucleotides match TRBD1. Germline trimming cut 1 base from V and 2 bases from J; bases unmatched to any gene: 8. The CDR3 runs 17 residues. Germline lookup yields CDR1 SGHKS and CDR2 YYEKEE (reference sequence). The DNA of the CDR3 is TGTGCCAGCAGCTTGTTCGCGGGACAGGGGGTAACCTACGAGCAGTACTTC. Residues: CASSLFAGQGVTYEQYF.

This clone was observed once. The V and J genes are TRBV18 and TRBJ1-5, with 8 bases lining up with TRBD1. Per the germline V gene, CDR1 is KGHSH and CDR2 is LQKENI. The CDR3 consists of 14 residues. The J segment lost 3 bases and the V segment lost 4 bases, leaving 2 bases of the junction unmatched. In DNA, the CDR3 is TGTGCCAGCTCACGGACAGGGAACAATCAGCCCCAGCATTTT. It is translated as CASSRTGNNQPQHF.

The CDR3 is CASSLDLGSEQYF. Written as DNA, the CDR3 is TGTGCCAGCAGCTTAGATCTAGGGAGCGAGCAGTACTTC. V and J are TRBV11-2 and TRBJ2-7; a weak D match, TRBD2 (5 bases). The CDR3 consists of 13 residues. CDR1 is SGHAT, CDR2 FQNNGV, per germline. Trimming shortened V by 0 bases and J by 6 bases, and 9 bases separated the two germline ends.

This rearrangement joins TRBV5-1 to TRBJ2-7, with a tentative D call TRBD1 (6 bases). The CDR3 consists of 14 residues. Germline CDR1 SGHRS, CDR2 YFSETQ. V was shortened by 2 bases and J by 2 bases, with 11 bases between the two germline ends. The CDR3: CASSFTGTPYEQYF. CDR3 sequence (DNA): TGCGCCAGCAGCTTTACAGGGACACCCTACGAGCAGTACTTC.

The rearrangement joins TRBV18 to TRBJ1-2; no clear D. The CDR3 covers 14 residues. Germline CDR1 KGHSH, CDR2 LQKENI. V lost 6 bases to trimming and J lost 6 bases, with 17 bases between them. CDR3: CASSPNQVANGYTF. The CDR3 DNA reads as TGTGCCAGCTCCCCGAACCAGGTTGCAAATGGCTACACCTTC.

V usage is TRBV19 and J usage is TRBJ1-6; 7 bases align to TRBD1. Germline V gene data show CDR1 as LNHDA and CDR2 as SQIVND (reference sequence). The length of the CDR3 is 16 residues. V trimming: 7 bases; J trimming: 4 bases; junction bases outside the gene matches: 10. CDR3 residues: CASTEGATLYNSPLHF. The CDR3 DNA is TGTGCCAGTACCGAGGGGGCTACCCTTTATAATTCACCCCTCCACTTT.

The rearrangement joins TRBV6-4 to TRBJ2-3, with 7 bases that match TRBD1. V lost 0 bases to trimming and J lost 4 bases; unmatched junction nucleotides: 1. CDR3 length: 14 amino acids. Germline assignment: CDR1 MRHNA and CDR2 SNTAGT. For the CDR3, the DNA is TGTGCCAGCAGTGACTCGACAGGGCCAGATACGCAGTATTTT. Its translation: CASSDSTGPDTQYF.

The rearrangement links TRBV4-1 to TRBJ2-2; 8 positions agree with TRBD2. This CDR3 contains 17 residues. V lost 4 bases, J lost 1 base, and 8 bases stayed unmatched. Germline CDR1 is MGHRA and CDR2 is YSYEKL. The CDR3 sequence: CASSRLIAGLNTGELFF. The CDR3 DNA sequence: TGCGCCAGCAGCCGCCTCATAGCGGGGCTGAACACCGGGGAGCTGTTTTTT.

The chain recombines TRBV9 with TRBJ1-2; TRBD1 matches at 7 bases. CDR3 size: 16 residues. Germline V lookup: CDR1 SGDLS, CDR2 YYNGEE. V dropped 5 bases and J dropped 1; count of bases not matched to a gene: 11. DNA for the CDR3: TGTGCCAGCAGTCTCGGGTTGGGACAGCTTAACTATGGCTACACCTTC. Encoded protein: CASSLGLGQLNYGYTF.

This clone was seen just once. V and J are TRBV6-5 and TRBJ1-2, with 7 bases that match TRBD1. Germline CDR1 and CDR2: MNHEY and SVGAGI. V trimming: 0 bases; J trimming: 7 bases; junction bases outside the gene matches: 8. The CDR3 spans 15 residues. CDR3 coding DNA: TGTGCCAGCAGTTACTCCTCTCGACAGGGCGGTGGCTACACCTTC. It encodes CASSYSSRQGGGYTF.

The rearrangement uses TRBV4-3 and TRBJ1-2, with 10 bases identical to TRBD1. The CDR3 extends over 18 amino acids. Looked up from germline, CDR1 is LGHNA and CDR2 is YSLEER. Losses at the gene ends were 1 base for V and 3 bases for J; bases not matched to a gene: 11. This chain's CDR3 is CASSQGKVMTGGDYGYTF. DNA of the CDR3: TGCGCCAGCAGCCAAGGGAAAGTCATGACAGGGGGCGACTATGGCTACACCTTC.

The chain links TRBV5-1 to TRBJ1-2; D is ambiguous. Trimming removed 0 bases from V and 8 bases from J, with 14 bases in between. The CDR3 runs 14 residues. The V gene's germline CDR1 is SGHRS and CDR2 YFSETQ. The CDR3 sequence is CASSLDGGSSGYTF. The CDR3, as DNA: TGCGCCAGCAGCTTGGATGGAGGATCGAGCGGCTACACCTTC.

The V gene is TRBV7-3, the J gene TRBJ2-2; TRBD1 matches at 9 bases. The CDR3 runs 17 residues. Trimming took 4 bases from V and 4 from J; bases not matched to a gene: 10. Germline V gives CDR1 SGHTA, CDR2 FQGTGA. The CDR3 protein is CASSSPGDRVSTGELFF. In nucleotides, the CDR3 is TGTGCCAGCAGCTCTCCCGGGGACAGGGTCAGCACCGGGGAGCTGTTTTTT.

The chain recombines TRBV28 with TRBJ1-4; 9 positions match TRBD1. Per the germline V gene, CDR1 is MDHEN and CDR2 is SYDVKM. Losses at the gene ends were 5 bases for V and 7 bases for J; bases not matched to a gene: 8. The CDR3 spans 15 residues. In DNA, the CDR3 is TGTGCCAGCAGTCCAACAGGGGGCGGGAGTGAAAAACTGTTTTTT. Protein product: CASSPTGGGSEKLFF. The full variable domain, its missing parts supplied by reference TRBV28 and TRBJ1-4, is DVKVTQSSRYLVKRTGEKVFLECVQDMDHENMFWYRQDPGLGLRLIYFSYDVKMKEKGDIPEGYSVSREKKERFSLILESASTNQTSMYLCASSPTGGGSEKLFFGSGTQLSVL.